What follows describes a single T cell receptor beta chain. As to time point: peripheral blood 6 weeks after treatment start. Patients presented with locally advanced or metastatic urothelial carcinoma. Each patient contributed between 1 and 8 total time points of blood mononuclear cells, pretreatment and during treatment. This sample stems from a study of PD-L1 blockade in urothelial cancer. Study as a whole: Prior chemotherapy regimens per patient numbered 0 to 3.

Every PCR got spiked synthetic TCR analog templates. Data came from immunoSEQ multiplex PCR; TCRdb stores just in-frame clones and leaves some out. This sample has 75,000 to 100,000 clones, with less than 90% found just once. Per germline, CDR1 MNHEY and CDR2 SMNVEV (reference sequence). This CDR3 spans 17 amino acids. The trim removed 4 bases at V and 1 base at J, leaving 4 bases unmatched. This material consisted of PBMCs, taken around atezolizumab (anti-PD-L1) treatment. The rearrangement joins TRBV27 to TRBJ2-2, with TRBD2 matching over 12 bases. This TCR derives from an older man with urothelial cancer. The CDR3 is CASSSPSGRVNTGELFF. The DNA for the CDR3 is TGTGCCAGCAGTTCCCCTAGCGGGAGGGTGAACACCGGGGAGCTGTTTTTT.